This TCR beta chain was sequenced for a study of T cell clonotyping in hematopoietic cell transplantation. General observations from the study: Graft donor and pretransplant recipient Inverse Simpson Index values predicted broader posttransplant TCR diversity. At the given depth, recipient repertoires were over 95% de novo clonotypes. Recipient TCR diversity dropped after transplant; expanded clonotypes rose from day 30 to 180.

The repertoire was sequenced with immunoSEQ multiplex PCR; TCRdb's copy has only in-frame clones and lacks some. The sample holds fewer than 4,500 clones, approximately 94% seen once. Recipients were bled about 28 days pretransplant and at posttransplant days 30, 100, 180. As regards this clone: What it binds is unknown.

From germline, CDR1 is SEHNR and CDR2 FQNEAQ (reference sequence). Trimming took 1 base from V and 5 from J, leaving 10 bases between them. There are 14 residues in the CDR3. This receptor was obtained from a male patient aged 70-79 years who had an allogeneic stem cell transplant from an unrelated donor, so T cells may come from the graft donor. Some clones in this sample may be carry-over from other donors' samples. Sample: peripheral blood mononuclear cells, taken 30 days after allogeneic stem cell transplant. This sequence joins TRBV7-9 and TRBJ2-3; D unclear. CDR3 coding DNA: TGTGCCAGCAGCTTAGGGCTAGACCTAGATACGCAGTATTTT. Its protein is CASSLGLDLDTQYF. Full variable domain (remainder filled in from reference TRBV7-9 and TRBJ2-3): DTGVSQNPRHKITKRGQNVTFRCDPISEHNRLYWYRQTLGQGPEFLTYFQNEAQLEKSRLLSDRFSAERPKGSFSTLEIQRTEQGDSAMYLCASSLGLDLDTQYFGPGTRLTVL.